A single T cell receptor (beta chain) is shown here with its context. What it binds is not known. Deep sequencing aimed at 1 in 200,000 to 1 in 1 million T cells' resolution. TCRdb's copy holds only in-frame clones and misses some; the assay was immunoSEQ multiplex PCR. Of around 250,000 clones listed, around three quarters are singletons. CDR1 is KGHSH, CDR2 LQKENI, per germline. CDR3 size: 14 residues. Trimming removed 6 bases from V and 0 bases from J, with 11 bases in between. This entry is derived from a study of cytotoxic CD8 clonotypes in ibrutinib-treated CLL. Background on the study: Response samples followed a median about twelve months of treatment, range 6 to 36.

Notes on the study in general: Clonality increased at ibrutinib response and stayed stable in sustained remission. At progression, however, it fell back toward baseline. Clonality correlated strongly with circulating CD8+ T cells and exceeded age-matched healthy donors at baseline.

The chain combines TRBV18 with TRBJ1-2; D may be TRBD1 (6 bases). This material consisted of PBMCs, taken after 24 months of ibrutinib treatment. The source of this sequence is a human donor with chronic lymphocytic leukemia. The CDR3 bases are TGTGCCAGCTCCCCTGGACAGTCTAACTATGGCTACACCTTC. This sequence encodes CASSPGQSNYGYTF.